This T cell receptor beta chain is drawn from a study of regulatory T cells in long-lasting Graves disease. The overall study: By definition, persistent Graves' disease involved antithyroid drugs for over 5 years alongside positive TSH receptor antibodies.

The authors built TCR beta libraries using iRepertoire HTBI primers and Arm-PCR of CDR3 regions. TCRdb used MiXCR to reprocess the multiplex PCR reads, holding one entry per CDR3 protein. The top ten clones hold 40% to 55% of a sample with about 660,000 distinct CDR3 sequences, about 32% of them seen once. Broader study findings: Clonotypes that were public and shared totalled 2,500 to 3,000 in persistent patients versus around 970 in new patients. Patients with persistent disease showed a bias toward TRBV28, TRBJ1-2 and TRBJ2-5. Because few samples were included, accuracy may have been lower.

This clonotype was observed many times. Its antigen is as yet unknown. Time point noted: persistent/refractory GD, antithyroid drugs over 5 years with positive TRAb. Scientists built the TCR library using RNA that was extracted from PBMCs. From germline, CDR1 is SGHTA and CDR2 FQGNSA. V shed 6 bases and J shed 0 bases, with 11 bases lying between them. This CDR3 region has 14 residues. The receptor was isolated from a female donor with Graves disease. J is TRBJ2-5 and V is TRBV7-2; a possible D gene is TRBD1 (5 bases). This specimen was peripheral blood mononuclear cells (PBMCs), taken when the disease was refractory, from a patient treated with antithyroid drugs. The CDR3 nucleotides are TGTGCCAGCAGGAAGACAGTGTACCAAGAGACCCAGTACTTC. Its protein product is CASRKTVYQETQYF.